What follows is one T cell receptor beta chain and its context. Sequencing used immunoSEQ multiplex PCR; TCRdb keeps in-frame clones, though not all of them. The repertoire holds about 270,000 clones, with more than 70% as singletons. The sample belongs to a study of blood T cell repertoires in COVID-19. V shed 2 bases, J shed 3 bases, and the junction held 4 bases outside the gene matches. Germline V gives CDR1 SGHDT, CDR2 YYEEEE. The CDR3 runs 15 residues. The chain carries TRBV5-6 and TRBJ2-1, with TRBD2 matching 8 bases. The sequencing input was PBMCs or T cells enriched from blood (not recorded which). The sequence was collected from a woman aged 55 to 70 in a cohort exposed to, infected with or recovered from COVID-19 (not recorded which). The CDR3 DNA sequence: TGTGCCAGCAGCTTACCCGGGACTAGCTACAATGAGCAGTTCTTC. It codes for CASSLPGTSYNEQFF.